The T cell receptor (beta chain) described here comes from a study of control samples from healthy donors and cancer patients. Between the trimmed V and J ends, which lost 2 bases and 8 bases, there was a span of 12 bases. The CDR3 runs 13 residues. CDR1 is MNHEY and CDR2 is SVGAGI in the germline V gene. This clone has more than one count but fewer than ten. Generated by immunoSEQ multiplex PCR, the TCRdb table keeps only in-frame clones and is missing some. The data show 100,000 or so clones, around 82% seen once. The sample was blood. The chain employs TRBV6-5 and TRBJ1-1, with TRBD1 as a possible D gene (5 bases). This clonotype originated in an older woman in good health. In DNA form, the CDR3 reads TGTGCCAGCAGTTACGTCAGGGACGGAGAAGCTTTCTTT. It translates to CASSYVRDGEAFF.